This section outlines one TCR beta chain sequence together with its context. The CDR3 is 14 residues long. The germline V and J ends were trimmed by 3 bases and 1 base, with 10 bases remaining between them. CDR1 SGHTA and CDR2 FQGNSA come from the germline V gene. These data originate in a study of blood T cell repertoires in COVID-19. Looking at the study overall: From T cells, B-cell-depleted T cells, or PBMCs came the material, which was cDNA or gDNA.

Original analysis: From reference gene primer amplification, estimates of nucleated cell counts were derived. Clones were sequenced by immunoSEQ multiplex PCR, and TCRdb holds only the in-frame ones, with some missing. That table supplies the V and J calls and clone size; D and trimming were determined from the DNA. The sample carries tens of thousands of clones, roughly 90% recorded once. The V and J genes are TRBV7-2 and TRBJ2-7, with TRBD2 as a possible D gene (5 bases). This receptor was obtained from a man aged 50 to 59 with acute or convalescent COVID-19. Sequences were obtained from peripheral blood. The DNA of the CDR3 is TGTGCCAGCAGCTTCGGACTCCTGTCCTACGAGCAGTACTTC. Protein product: CASSFGLLSYEQYF. The variable domain in full, with the rest retrieved from reference TRBV7-2 and TRBJ2-7, is GAGVSQSPSNKVTEKGKDVELRCDPISGHTALYWYRQSLGQGLEFLIYFQGNSAPDKSGLPSDRFSAERTGGSVSTLTIQRTQQEDSAVYLCASSFGLLSYEQYFGPGTRLTVT.